The clone carrying this T cell receptor beta chain was picked up a small number of times. The antigen remains unidentified. Per germline, CDR1 SGHVS and CDR2 FQNEAQ. This CDR3 has 16 amino acids. Trimming took 1 base from V and 5 from J; bases not matched to a gene: 3. The data originate from a study of OX40 agonist ivuxolimab in advanced cancers. About the research overall: Patients enrolled in dose escalation were diagnosed with hepatocellular carcinoma, melanoma, renal cell or head and neck cancer. Study observations and caveats: Clonal expansion by week 6 occurred in CD4+ and CD8+ blood T cells (at 0.1 to 3.0 mg/kg). CD8+ T cells (on average) carried more expanded clones than CD4+ T cells.

TCRdb keeps only in-frame clones here, not all; method: immunoSEQ multiplex PCR. This sample has about 14,000 clones; about 77% occur once, and the top ten carry about 32%. The specimen comprised CD4+ or CD8+ T cells sorted from blood, sampled in a trial of the OX40 agonist ivuxolimab. The chain couples TRBV7-8 to TRBJ2-2; 11 bases match TRBD2. The sequence derives from an adult with an advanced solid tumor such as melanoma, head and neck, liver or kidney cancer. The CDR3 nucleotides are TGTGCCAGCAGCTTAGTGAGGACTAGCGGGACCGGGGAGCTGTTTTTT. It is translated as CASSLVRTSGTGELFF.